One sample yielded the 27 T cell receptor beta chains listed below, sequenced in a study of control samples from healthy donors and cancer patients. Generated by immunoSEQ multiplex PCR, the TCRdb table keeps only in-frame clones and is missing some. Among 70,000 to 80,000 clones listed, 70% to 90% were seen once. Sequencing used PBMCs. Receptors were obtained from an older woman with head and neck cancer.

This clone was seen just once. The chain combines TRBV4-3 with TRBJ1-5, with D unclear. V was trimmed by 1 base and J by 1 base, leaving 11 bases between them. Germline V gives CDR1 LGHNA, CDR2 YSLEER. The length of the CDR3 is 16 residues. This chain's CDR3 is CASSQAYFYSNQPQHF. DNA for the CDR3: TGCGCCAGCAGCCAAGCTTATTTTTACAGCAATCAGCCCCAGCATTTT.

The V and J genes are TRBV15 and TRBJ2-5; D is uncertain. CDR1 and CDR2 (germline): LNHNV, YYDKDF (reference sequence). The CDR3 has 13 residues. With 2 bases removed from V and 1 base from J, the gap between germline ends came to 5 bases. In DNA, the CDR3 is TGTGCCACCAGCAGATCTACCCAAGAGACCCAGTACTTC. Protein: CATSRSTQETQYF.

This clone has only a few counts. For the CDR3, the DNA is TGTGCCAGCAGCGCGCGAGGGCATTTGGACACCATATATTTT. As protein: CASSARGHLDTIYF. The V and J genes are TRBV14 and TRBJ1-3; no clear D. From germline, CDR1 is SGHDN and CDR2 FVKESK. V was clipped by 5 bases and J by 8 bases, with 16 bases between them. The CDR3 covers 14 residues.

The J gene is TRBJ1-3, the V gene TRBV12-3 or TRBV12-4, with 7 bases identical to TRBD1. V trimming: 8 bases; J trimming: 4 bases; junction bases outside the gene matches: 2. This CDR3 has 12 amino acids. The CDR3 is CASDRAGNTIYF. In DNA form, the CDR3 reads TGTGCCAGCGACAGGGCCGGAAACACCATATATTTT.

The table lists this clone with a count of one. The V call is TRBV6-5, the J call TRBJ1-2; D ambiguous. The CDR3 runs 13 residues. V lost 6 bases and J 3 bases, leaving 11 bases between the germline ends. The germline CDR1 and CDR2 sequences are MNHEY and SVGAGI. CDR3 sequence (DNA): TGTGCCAGCAGCCCCTTGCCCCACTATGGCTACACCTTC. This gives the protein CASSPLPHYGYTF.

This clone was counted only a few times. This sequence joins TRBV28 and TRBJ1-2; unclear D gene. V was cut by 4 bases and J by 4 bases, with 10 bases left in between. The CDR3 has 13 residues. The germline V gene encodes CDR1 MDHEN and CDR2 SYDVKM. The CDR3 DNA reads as TGTGCCAGCAGTTGGCCAGACTCCTATGGCTACACCTTC. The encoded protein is CASSWPDSYGYTF.

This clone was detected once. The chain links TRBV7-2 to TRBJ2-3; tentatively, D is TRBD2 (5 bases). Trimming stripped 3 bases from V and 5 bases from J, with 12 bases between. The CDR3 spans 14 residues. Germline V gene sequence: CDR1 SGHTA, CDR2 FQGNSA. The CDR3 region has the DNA TGTGCCAGCAGCTTCGAGGGAACGGGAGATACGCAGTATTTT. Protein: CASSFEGTGDTQYF.

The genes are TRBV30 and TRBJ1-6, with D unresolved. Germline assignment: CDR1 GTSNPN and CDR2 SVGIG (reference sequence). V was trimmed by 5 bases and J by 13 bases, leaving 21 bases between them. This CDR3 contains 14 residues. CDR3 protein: CAWDPGVLNTPLHF. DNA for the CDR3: TGTGCCTGGGACCCGGGTGTCCTAAATACCCCCCTCCACTTT.

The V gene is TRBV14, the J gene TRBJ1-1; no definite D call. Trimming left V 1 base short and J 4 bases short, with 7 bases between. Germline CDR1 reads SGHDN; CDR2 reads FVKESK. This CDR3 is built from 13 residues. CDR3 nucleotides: TGTGCCAGCAGCCAAGTCTTTGGCACTGAAGCTTTCTTT. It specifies CASSQVFGTEAFF.

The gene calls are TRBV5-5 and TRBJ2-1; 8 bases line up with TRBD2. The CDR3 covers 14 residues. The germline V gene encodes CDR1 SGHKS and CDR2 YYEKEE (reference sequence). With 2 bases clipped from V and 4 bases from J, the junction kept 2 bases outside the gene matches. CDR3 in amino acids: CASSLTSGYNEQFF. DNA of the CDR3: TGTGCCAGCAGCTTAACTAGCGGATACAATGAGCAGTTCTTC.

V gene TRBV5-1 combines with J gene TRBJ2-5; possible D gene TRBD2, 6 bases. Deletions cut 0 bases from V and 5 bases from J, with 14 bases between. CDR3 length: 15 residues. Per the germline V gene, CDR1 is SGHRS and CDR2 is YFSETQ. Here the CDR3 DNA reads TGCGCCAGCAGCTTGGCAGTCTTAGCGGTGGAGACCCAGTACTTC. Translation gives CASSLAVLAVETQYF.

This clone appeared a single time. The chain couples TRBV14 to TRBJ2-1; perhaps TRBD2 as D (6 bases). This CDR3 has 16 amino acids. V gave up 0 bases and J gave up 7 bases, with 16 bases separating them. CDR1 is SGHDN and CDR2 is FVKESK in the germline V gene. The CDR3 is CASSQDLATSRNEQFF. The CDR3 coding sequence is TGTGCCAGCAGCCAAGATTTGGCGACTAGTCGGAATGAGCAGTTCTTC.

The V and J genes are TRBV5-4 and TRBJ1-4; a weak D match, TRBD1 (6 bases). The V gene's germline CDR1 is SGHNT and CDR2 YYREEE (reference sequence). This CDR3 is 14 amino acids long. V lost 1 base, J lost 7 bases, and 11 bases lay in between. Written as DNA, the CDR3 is TGTGCCAGCAGCTTGAAGGGGGACGCTGAAAAACTGTTTTTT. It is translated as CASSLKGDAEKLFF. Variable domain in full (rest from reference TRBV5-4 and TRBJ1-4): ETGVTQSPTHLIKTRGQQVTLRCSSQSGHNTVSWYQQALGQGPQFIFQYYREEENGRGNFPPRFSGLQFPNYSSELNVNALELDDSALYLCASSLKGDAEKLFFGSGTQLSVL.

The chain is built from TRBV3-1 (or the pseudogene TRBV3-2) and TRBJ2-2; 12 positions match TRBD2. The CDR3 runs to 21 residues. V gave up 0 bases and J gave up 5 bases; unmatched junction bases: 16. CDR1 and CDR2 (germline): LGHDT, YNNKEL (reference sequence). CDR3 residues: CASSQEIASGRGLIRTGELFF. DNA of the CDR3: TGTGCCAGCAGCCAAGAGATCGCTAGCGGGAGGGGCTTAATAAGGACCGGGGAGCTGTTTTTT.

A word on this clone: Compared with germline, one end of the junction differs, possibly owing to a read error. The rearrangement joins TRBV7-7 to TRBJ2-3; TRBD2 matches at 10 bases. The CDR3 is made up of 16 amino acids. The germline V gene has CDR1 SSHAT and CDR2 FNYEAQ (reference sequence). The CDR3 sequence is CASSLGASGSADTQYF. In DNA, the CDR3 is TGTGCTAGCAGCTTAGGAGCTAGCGGGAGTGCAGATACGCAGTATTTT.

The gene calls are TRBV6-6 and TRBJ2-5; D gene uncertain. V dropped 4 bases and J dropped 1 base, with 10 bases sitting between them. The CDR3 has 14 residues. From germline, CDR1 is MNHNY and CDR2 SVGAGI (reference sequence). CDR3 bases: TGTGCCAGCAGTTGGGTCCCGCGCCAAGAGACCCAGTACTTC. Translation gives CASSWVPRQETQYF.

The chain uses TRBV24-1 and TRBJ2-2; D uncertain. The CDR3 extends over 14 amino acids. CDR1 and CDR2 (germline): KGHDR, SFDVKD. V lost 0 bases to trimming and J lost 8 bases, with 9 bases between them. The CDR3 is CATSDLQLGGELFF. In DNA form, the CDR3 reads TGTGCCACCAGTGATTTGCAGCTAGGAGGGGAGCTGTTTTTT.

The CDR3 protein is CASSMDRGHEQYF. In nucleotides, the CDR3 is TGTGCCAGCAGCATGGACAGGGGGCATGAGCAGTACTTC. V usage is TRBV11-2 and J usage is TRBJ2-7; 11 nucleotides agree with TRBD1. Germline V CDR1 and CDR2: SGHAT, FQNNGV. With V trimmed by 5 bases and J by 7 bases, 4 bases remained unmatched. The CDR3 covers 13 residues.

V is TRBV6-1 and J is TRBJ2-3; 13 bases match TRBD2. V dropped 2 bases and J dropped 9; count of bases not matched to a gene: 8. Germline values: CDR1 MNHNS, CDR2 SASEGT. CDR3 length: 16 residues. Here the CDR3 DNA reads TGTGCCAGCAGTGAAACCTTACTAGCGGGAGGGAACACGCAGTATTTT. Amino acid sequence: CASSETLLAGGNTQYF.

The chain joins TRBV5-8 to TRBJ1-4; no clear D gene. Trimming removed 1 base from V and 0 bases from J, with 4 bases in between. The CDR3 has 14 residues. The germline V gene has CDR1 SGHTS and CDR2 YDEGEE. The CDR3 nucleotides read TGTGCCAGCAGCTTGCTTTCAACTAATGAAAAACTGTTTTTT. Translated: CASSLLSTNEKLFF.

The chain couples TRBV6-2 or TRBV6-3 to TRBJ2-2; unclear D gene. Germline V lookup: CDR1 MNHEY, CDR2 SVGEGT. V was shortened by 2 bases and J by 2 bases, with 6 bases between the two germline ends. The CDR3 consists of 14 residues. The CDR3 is CASSYDGNTGELFF. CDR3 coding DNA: TGTGCCAGCAGTTACGATGGCAACACCGGGGAGCTGTTTTTT.

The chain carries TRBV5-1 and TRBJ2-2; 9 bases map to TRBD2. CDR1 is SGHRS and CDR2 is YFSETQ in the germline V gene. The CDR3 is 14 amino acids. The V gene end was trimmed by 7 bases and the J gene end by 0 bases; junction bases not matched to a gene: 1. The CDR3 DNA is TGCGCCAGCGTAGCGGGAGCGAACACCGGGGAGCTGTTTTTT. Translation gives CASVAGANTGELFF.

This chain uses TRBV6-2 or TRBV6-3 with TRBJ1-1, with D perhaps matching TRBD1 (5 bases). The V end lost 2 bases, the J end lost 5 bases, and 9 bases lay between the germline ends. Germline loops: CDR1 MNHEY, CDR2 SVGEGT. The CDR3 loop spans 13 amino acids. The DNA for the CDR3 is TGTGCCAGCAGTTACGGGGGAAGGACTGAAGCTTTCTTT. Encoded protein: CASSYGGRTEAFF.

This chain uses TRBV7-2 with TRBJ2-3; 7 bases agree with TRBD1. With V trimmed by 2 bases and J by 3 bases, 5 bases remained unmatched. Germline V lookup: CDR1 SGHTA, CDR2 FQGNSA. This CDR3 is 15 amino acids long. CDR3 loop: CASSLRGLGTDTQYF. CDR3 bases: TGTGCCAGCAGCTTAAGGGGGCTCGGAACAGATACGCAGTATTTT.

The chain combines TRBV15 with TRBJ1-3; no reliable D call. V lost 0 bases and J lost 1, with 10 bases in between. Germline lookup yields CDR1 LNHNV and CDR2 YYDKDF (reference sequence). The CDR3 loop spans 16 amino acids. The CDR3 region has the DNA TGTGCCACCAGCAGAGATCAGGCGGGATCTGGAAACACCATATATTTT. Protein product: CATSRDQAGSGNTIYF.

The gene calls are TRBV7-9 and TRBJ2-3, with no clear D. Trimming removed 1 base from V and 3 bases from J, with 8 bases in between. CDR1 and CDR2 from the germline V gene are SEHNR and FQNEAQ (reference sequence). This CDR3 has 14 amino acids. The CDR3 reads CASSLGRATDTQYF. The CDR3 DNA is TGTGCCAGCAGCTTAGGTCGAGCAACAGATACGCAGTATTTT.

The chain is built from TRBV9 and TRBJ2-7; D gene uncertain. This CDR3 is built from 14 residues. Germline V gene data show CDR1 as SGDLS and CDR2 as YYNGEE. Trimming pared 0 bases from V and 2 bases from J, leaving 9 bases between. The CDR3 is CASSVGRNAYEQYF. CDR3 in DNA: TGTGCCAGCAGCGTAGGGCGGAATGCCTACGAGCAGTACTTC. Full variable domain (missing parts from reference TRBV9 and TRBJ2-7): DSGVTQTPKHLITATGQRVTLRCSPRSGDLSVYWYQQSLDQGLQFLIQYYNGEERAKGNILERFSAQQFPDLHSELNLSSLELGDSALYFCASSVGRNAYEQYFGPGTRLTVT.